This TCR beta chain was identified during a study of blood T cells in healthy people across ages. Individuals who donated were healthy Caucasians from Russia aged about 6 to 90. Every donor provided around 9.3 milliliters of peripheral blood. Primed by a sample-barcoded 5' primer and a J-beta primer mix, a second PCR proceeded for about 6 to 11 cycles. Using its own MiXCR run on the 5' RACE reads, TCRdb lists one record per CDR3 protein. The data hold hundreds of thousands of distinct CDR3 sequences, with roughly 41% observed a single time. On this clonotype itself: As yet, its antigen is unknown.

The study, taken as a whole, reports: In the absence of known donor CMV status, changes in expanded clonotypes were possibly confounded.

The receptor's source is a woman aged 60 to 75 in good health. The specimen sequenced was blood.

The CDR3 DNA reads TGTGCCAGCAGCTTCGACAGCAACACTGAAGCTTTCTTT. Protein product: CASSFDSNTEAFF. The rearrangement joins TRBV7-2 to TRBJ1-1; the D gene is possibly TRBD1 (5 bases). Trimming took 3 bases from V and 2 from J, leaving 7 bases between them. The germline gives CDR1 SGHTA, CDR2 FQGNSA. The CDR3 consists of 13 residues.